This TCR beta chain derives from a study of cytomegalovirus exposure and HLA in healthy donors. Study as a whole: About 85 million unique TCRs from HLA-typed donors were held in an early release of data.

The PCR made use of 60 Vbeta and 13 Jbeta primers. Generated by immunoSEQ multiplex PCR, the TCRdb table keeps only in-frame clones and is missing some. The sample has some 270,000 clones, around nine tenths seen once. Study-level findings and limits: Among TCR beta chains, those listed as cytomegalovirus-associated numbered over 150.

Points on this clone: The target antigen is unknown.

The CDR3 is 14 amino acids. Per germline, CDR1 SNHLY and CDR2 FYNNEI. The V end lost 6 bases, the J end lost 4 bases, and 12 bases lay between the germline ends. The sequencing sample was made of PBMCs. This sequence was found in a girl aged 2-10 years in good health and CMV-seronegative. The chain combines TRBV2 with TRBJ1-4; D is ambiguous. The CDR3 coding sequence is TGTGCCAGCAGGTCAAGCGGGGTTAATGAAAAACTGTTTTTT. This encodes CASRSSGVNEKLFF.